This T cell receptor (beta chain) comes out of a study of identical twins. About this clonotype: Antigen unknown. The germline gene is not matched at one end of the junction; a read error may be the cause.

Template switching added a universal primer site, and cDNA bore unique molecular identifiers. MiXCR, applied by TCRdb to the 5' RACE reads, yields one record per CDR3 protein. This table has around 280,000 distinct CDR3 sequences, under 9% appearing once. Study outcomes and limitations: Compared with models, monozygotic twins showed more out-of-frame TCR alpha sharing. In beta out-of-frame sequences, the excess sharing between twins was weaker.

These data also formed part of another study, on yellow fever vaccine responses in identical twins.

Input material: memory (CD45RO+) T cells sorted from blood. This receptor was obtained from a woman aged 18-30 years in good health.

The CDR3 sequence: CASREDGNYGYTF. The CDR3 coding sequence is TGTGCCAGCAGAGAAGATGGCAACTATGGCTACACCTTC. This chain joins TRBV2 and TRBJ1-2, with D hard to call. The CDR3 totals 13 residues. The germline gives CDR1 SNHLY, CDR2 FYNNEI.